These T cell receptor beta chains were read from a single sample in a study of human T cells and chemical hapten exposure. TCRdb redid the calling of the RACE reads with MiXCR, one entry per CDR3 protein. Of about 80,000 distinct CDR3 sequences listed, approximately 15% are singletons. The sample consisted of whole blood, taken in connection with sensitization to the hapten diphenylcyclopropenone (DPC). These receptors were taken from a woman in her forties or fifties with alopecia areata. Some clones in this sample may be carry-over from other donors' samples. CDR3s include the opening cysteine and the closing phenylalanine or tryptophan. A D gene is named only where the DNA matches it firmly. Not all rows give a size; the values are once, few, many and, for expanded clones, a class.

V gene	D gene	J gene	clone size	CDR3 protein	CDR3 DNA
TRBV18	TRBD2	TRBJ2-7	.	CASSPAGGRSSYEQYF	TGTGCCAGCTCACCAGCTGGCGGGAGAAGCTCCTACGAGCAGTACTTC
TRBV5-1	.	TRBJ1-1	.	CASSLDSYTEAFF	TGCGCCAGCAGCTTAGACAGTTACACTGAAGCTTTCTTT
TRBV12-3/TRBV12-4	.	TRBJ2-7	.	CASSPLWIEQYF	TGTGCCAGCAGTCCCCTTTGGATCGAGCAGTACTTC
TRBV18	.	TRBJ2-1	.	CASSPSSGVNEQFF	TGTGCCAGCTCACCATCCTCGGGGGTAAATGAGCAGTTCTTC
TRBV27	.	TRBJ2-1	.	CASSLSWGSYNEQFF	TGTGCCAGCAGTTTATCGTGGGGGTCCTACAATGAGCAGTTCTTC
TRBV5-1	.	TRBJ2-5	few	CASSSGTSNQETQYF	TGCGCCAGCAGCTCAGGGACAAGCAACCAAGAGACCCAGTACTTC
TRBV29-1	TRBD2	TRBJ2-1	.	CSVEGLARLQFF	TGCAGCGTTGAAGGACTAGCGAGACTTCAGTTCTTC
TRBV4-3	TRBD2	TRBJ2-7	.	CASSQAFWPSGSGNEQYF	TGCGCCAGCAGCCAAGCGTTTTGGCCTAGCGGGAGTGGCAACGAGCAGTACTTC
TRBV5-1	.	TRBJ2-1	.	CASSLGPGSSYNEQFF	TGCGCCAGCAGCTTAGGCCCGGGGAGCTCCTACAATGAGCAGTTCTTC
TRBV6-6	.	TRBJ2-3	.	CASSYYTDTQYF	TGTGCCAGCAGTTACTACACAGATACGCAGTATTTT
TRBV7-2	TRBD2	TRBJ2-3	.	CASSLVSSPLAGRTDTQYF	TGTGCCAGCAGCTTAGTAAGTTCCCCACTAGCGGGACGCACAGATACGCAGTATTTT
TRBV5-1	.	TRBJ2-1	many	CASSLASGDEQFF	TGCGCCAGCAGCTTGGCCAGTGGCGATGAGCAGTTCTTC
TRBV20-1	TRBD1	TRBJ2-7	many	CSADGQGHEQYF	TGCAGTGCGGACGGACAGGGACACGAGCAGTACTTC
TRBV20-1	TRBD2	TRBJ2-1	.	CSASGTSGRLQFF	TGCAGTGCTAGTGGGACTAGCGGGAGGCTTCAGTTCTTC
TRBV7-2	.	TRBJ2-1	many	CASSLAYDNEQFF	TGTGCCAGCAGCTTAGCTTACGACAATGAGCAGTTCTTC
TRBV6-5	TRBD2	TRBJ2-1	many	CASSYGTSGGRNEQFF	TGTGCCAGCAGTTATGGAACTAGCGGGGGTAGGAATGAGCAGTTCTTC
TRBV29-1	.	TRBJ2-5	few	CSVWAFEETQYF	TGCAGCGTTTGGGCTTTTGAGGAGACCCAGTACTTC